The clone carrying this T cell receptor (beta chain) was counted many times. RNA transcripts provided the source from which TCR beta CDR3 regions were amplified. TCR CDR3 regions were first amplified by RT-PCR with HTBI primers. TCRdb reprocessed the multiplex PCR reads with MiXCR, giving one entry per CDR3 protein. This table holds over 500,000 distinct CDR3 sequences, 17% found once. The data derive from a study of T cells in Graves' hyperthyroidism and ophthalmopathy. The overall study: Peripheral blood was collected at initial diagnosis, before any treatment.

Sequenced sample: blood. This sequence was found in a woman in her late teens or twenties with Graves' ophthalmopathy.

The CDR3 loop reads CASSPPGTLAEQYF. The CDR3 DNA is TGTGCCAGCAGCCCCCCCGGGACTTTAGCCGAGCAGTACTTC. This sequence joins TRBV7-2 and TRBJ2-7, with TRBD2 as a possible D gene (6 bases). Germline V gene lookup returns CDR1 SGHTA and CDR2 FQGNSA. The V gene lost 5 bases and the J gene lost 6 bases, with 17 bases spanning the gap. CDR3 length equals 14 residues.